These 17 T cell receptor beta chains share one sample of origin, sequenced in a study of shared clonotypes between healthy human individuals. CD45RO-negative CD8 cells positively selected for CCR7 made up the naive population, which excluded terminally differentiated effector memory CD45RA+ cells. This table comes from immunoSEQ multiplex PCR, and its TCRdb copy is limited to in-frame clones, with some not included. The top ten hold 1% to 1.5% of the sample, which has 1.5 million to 2.5 million clones, 85% to 95% seen once. Sequenced: naive CD8+ T cells sorted from blood. Source of these receptors: a young man in good health.

The chain employs TRBV4-1 and TRBJ1-2; no clear D gene. Germline V gives CDR1 MGHRA, CDR2 YSYEKL. CDR3 length: 15 amino acids. Trimming pared 2 bases from V and 4 bases from J, leaving 14 bases between. The CDR3 DNA follows: TGCGCCAGCAGCCAAAAAACCACTGGCAGCTATGGCTACACCTTC. As protein: CASSQKTTGSYGYTF.

The chain joins TRBV27 to TRBJ1-2, with TRBD1 as a possible D gene (5 bases). Germline V lookup: CDR1 MNHEY, CDR2 SMNVEV (reference sequence). Deletions cut 6 bases from V and 6 bases from J, with 17 bases between. This CDR3 contains 14 residues. CDR3 sequence reads: CASRMRGSQDGYTF. For the CDR3, the DNA is TGTGCCAGCAGGATGAGGGGTTCACAGGATGGCTACACCTTC.

The chain carries TRBV7-9 and TRBJ2-1, with D perhaps matching TRBD1 or TRBD2 (5 bases each). From germline, CDR1 is SEHNR and CDR2 FQNEAQ (reference sequence). The CDR3 has 15 residues. V was trimmed by 0 bases and J by 8 bases, leaving 14 bases between them. CDR3 nucleotide sequence: TGTGCCAGCAGCTTAGCGCTGGGGGTGTGGGATGAGCAGTTCTTC. Amino acids: CASSLALGVWDEQFF.

This chain joins TRBV14 and TRBJ1-4, with a possible D match to TRBD1 (5 bases). V lost 1 base and J lost 6, with 18 bases in between. Germline V gene lookup returns CDR1 SGHDN and CDR2 FVKESK. This CDR3 contains 17 residues. This chain's CDR3 is CASSQVVGDAWDEKLFF. In nucleotides, the CDR3 is TGTGCCAGCAGCCAAGTTGTAGGGGACGCCTGGGATGAAAAACTGTTTTTT.

This chain links TRBV7-8 with TRBJ1-6, with a weak D call TRBD1 (6 bases). This CDR3 is 17 amino acids long. V was shortened by 1 base and J by 3 bases, with 13 bases between the two germline ends. Per the germline V gene, CDR1 is SGHVS and CDR2 is FQNEAQ. CDR3 protein: CASSLGAGANYNSPLHF. CDR3 sequence (DNA): TGTGCCAGCAGCTTAGGGGCGGGGGCAAACTATAATTCACCCCTCCACTTT.

The rearrangement joins TRBV5-6 to TRBJ2-2; perhaps D is TRBD1 or TRBD2 (5 bases each). From germline, CDR1 is SGHDT and CDR2 YYEEEE. The CDR3 length is 14 residues. Between the trimmed V and J ends, which lost 6 bases and 6 bases, there was a span of 15 bases. In DNA form, the CDR3 reads TGTGCCAGCACCTATGACTGGGGGTCCGGGGAGCTGTTTTTT. Residues: CASTYDWGSGELFF.

This clone was seen a handful of times. The sample has other DNA sequences that encode this CDR3 too. V is TRBV5-6 and J is TRBJ2-3; D remains unclear. Germline CDR1 and CDR2: SGHDT and YYEEEE. This CDR3 comprises 13 residues. Deletions cut 0 bases from V and 0 bases from J, with 2 bases between. The CDR3 DNA reads TGTGCCAGCAGCTTGGGGAGCACAGATACGCAGTATTTT. Protein product: CASSLGSTDTQYF.

The chain joins TRBV7-6 to TRBJ2-1, with 8 bases lining up with TRBD1. The V and J ends lost 0 bases and 10 bases, in that order; junction bases with no gene match: 2. This CDR3 contains 13 residues. Per germline, CDR1 SGHVS and CDR2 FNYEAQ. CDR3 amino acids: CASSLATGGEQFF. The CDR3 DNA follows: TGTGCCAGCAGCTTAGCCACAGGGGGGGAGCAGTTCTTC.

The chain recombines TRBV4-3 with TRBJ2-5; 9 positions match TRBD2. Germline CDR1 LGHNA, CDR2 YSLEER. Trimming at V came to 0 bases and at J to 1 base, leaving 6 bases not matched to a gene. The CDR3 loop spans 17 amino acids. The CDR3 region is CASSQDWREGAQETQYF. The DNA for the CDR3 is TGCGCCAGCAGCCAAGACTGGCGGGAGGGAGCCCAAGAGACCCAGTACTTC.

The chain uses TRBV4-1 and TRBJ2-7, with 10 nucleotides matching TRBD2. J was trimmed by 3 bases and V by 1 base; bases with no gene match: 6. The CDR3 consists of 16 residues. In germline, CDR1 is MGHRA, CDR2 YSYEKL. CDR3 in amino acids: CASSQVPSGGFYEQYF. CDR3 in DNA: TGCGCCAGCAGCCAAGTACCTAGCGGGGGTTTCTACGAGCAGTACTTC.

The V call is TRBV11-2, the J call TRBJ1-2; perhaps TRBD1 as D (5 bases). CDR3 length: 15 residues. V shed 0 bases and J shed 8 bases, with 16 bases lying between them. Per the germline V gene, CDR1 is SGHAT and CDR2 is FQNNGV. As DNA, the CDR3 is TGTGCCAGCAGCTTAGAAGTTCAGGGAGCGACCGGCTACACCTTC. Residues: CASSLEVQGATGYTF.

The CDR3: CSGGANEQFF. CDR3 nucleotides: TGCAGTGGGGGGGCCAATGAGCAGTTCTTC. This chain connects TRBV20-1 to TRBJ2-1, with D possibly being TRBD1 or TRBD2 (6 bases each). Trimming pared 7 bases from V and 6 bases from J, leaving 7 bases between. CDR3 length: 10 residues. Germline CDR1 reads DFQATT; CDR2 reads SNEGSKA (reference sequence).

The CDR3 here is CAWSAIRDTQETQYF. CDR3 DNA sequence: TGTGCCTGGAGTGCCATCCGGGACACACAAGAGACCCAGTACTTC. The rearrangement links TRBV30 to TRBJ2-5, with D tentatively TRBD1 (6 bases). Germline V CDR1 and CDR2: GTSNPN, SVGIG (reference sequence). The CDR3 has 15 residues. V was trimmed by 1 base and J by 2 bases, leaving 14 bases between them.

This clone was observed a single time. This sequence joins TRBV4-3 and TRBJ1-1, with D maybe TRBD1 (5 bases). Per germline, CDR1 LGHNA and CDR2 YSLEER. The V and J ends lost 0 bases and 2 bases respectively, with 10 bases between them. The length of the CDR3 is 15 residues. The CDR3 bases are TGCGCCAGCAGCCAAGAGGCAGGGTTTAACACTGAAGCTTTCTTT. Residues: CASSQEAGFNTEAFF.

The V call is TRBV13, the J call TRBJ2-7; no reliable D call. The CDR3 contains 14 residues. V gave up 0 bases and J gave up 2 bases, with 8 bases separating them. CDR1 and CDR2 (germline): PRHDT, FYEKMQ (reference sequence). The CDR3 DNA is TGTGCCAGCAGCTTAGGACAGTCCCCCTACGAGCAGTACTTC. It specifies CASSLGQSPYEQYF.

The rearrangement uses TRBV11-2 and TRBJ2-3; D remains ambiguous. Germline loops: CDR1 SGHAT, CDR2 FQNNGV. Trimming took 5 bases from V and 4 from J, leaving 22 bases between them. The CDR3 extends over 17 amino acids. The CDR3 DNA sequence: TGTGCCAGCAGCCTAACCGCCGGGCCCACCCTCCCAGATACGCAGTATTTT. Translation: CASSLTAGPTLPDTQYF.

A remark on this clone: This same CDR3 is encoded by further DNA sequences in the sample. The gene calls are TRBV30 and TRBJ2-4; no clear D. Germline V gives CDR1 GTSNPN, CDR2 SVGIG (reference sequence). CDR3 size: 12 residues. Trimming removed 1 base at V and 3 bases at J, with 4 bases between. The CDR3 DNA reads as TGTGCCTGGAGTGACAGCAAAAACATTCAGTACTTC. Its translation: CAWSDSKNIQYF. The full variable domain, rest sourced from reference TRBV30 and TRBJ2-4, is SQTIHQWPATLVQPVGSPLSLECTVEGTSNPNLYWYRQAAGRGLQLLFYSVGIGQISSEVPQNLSASRPQDRQFILSSKKLLLSDSGFYLCAWSDSKNIQYFGAGTRLSVL.